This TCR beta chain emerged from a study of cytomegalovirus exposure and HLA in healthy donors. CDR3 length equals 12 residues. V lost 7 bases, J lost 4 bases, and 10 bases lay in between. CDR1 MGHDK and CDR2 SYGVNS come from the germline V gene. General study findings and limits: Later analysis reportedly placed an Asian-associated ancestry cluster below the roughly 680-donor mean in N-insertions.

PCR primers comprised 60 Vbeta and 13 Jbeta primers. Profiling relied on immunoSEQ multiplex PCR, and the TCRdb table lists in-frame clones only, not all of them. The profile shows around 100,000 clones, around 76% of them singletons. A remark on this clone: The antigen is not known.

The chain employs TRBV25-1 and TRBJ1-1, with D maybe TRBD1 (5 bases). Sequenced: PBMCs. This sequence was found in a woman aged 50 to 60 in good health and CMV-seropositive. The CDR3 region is CASTAGGTEAFF. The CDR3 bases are TGTGCCAGCACCGCGGGGGGCACTGAAGCTTTCTTT.